This TCR beta chain appears in the sequencing data of a study of siplizumab effects on memory and regulatory T cells. Overall study findings and caveats: Most proliferating CD4+ or CD8+ clones, roughly 75-95%, had no naive or memory assignment. Only a minor fraction of alloreactive clones mapped to unstimulated subsets.

Produced via immunoSEQ multiplex PCR; TCRdb's table is partial and in-frame only. Found here are some 87,000 clones, about nine tenths of them singletons; the top ten hold over 12%. Turning to this clone: What it binds is unknown.

V was pared by 3 bases and J by 1 base, with 13 bases between. The length of the CDR3 is 15 residues. CDR1 and CDR2 (germline): LNHDA, SQIVND (reference sequence). Sequencing was performed on CD4+ T cells sorted from blood. The sequence was collected from a human donor in good health. The genes are TRBV19 and TRBJ2-7; a weak D match, TRBD2 (7 bases). The CDR3 DNA reads as TGTGCCAGTAGTATCAAAGGGGGGGAATCCTACGAGCAGTACTTC. Translation gives CASSIKGGESYEQYF.